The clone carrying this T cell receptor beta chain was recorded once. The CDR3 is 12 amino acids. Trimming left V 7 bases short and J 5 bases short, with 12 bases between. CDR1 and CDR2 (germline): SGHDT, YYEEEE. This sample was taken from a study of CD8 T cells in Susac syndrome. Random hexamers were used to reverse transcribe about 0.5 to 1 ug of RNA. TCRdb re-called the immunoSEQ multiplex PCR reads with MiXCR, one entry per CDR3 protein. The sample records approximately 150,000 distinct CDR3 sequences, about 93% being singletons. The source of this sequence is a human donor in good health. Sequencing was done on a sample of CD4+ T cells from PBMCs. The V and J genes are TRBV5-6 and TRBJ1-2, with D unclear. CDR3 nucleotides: TGTGCCAGCCAATCGACCGGATATGGCTACACCTTC. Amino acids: CASQSTGYGYTF.